A single sample is the source of the 22 T cell receptor beta chains below, sequenced in a study of tumor and adjacent non-tumor tissue in lung cancer. TCRbeta libraries were built with three rounds of nested PCR, modified from ARM-PCR. A single record per CDR3 protein comes from TCRdb applying MiXCR to the multiplex PCR reads. The table records about 76,000 distinct CDR3 sequences, around 65% of them present only once. No cell sorting was done before RNA was extracted from the tissue. Sequencing used lung tumor tissue. These receptors came from a woman in her sixties or seventies with non-small cell lung cancer.

Turning to this clonotype: Given the absence of the conserved phenylalanine or tryptophan at the CDR3 end, a read error is likely. The chain joins TRBV12-3 or TRBV12-4 to TRBJ2-3; D remains unclear. The length of the CDR3 is 12 residues. The CDR3 region has the DNA TGTGCCAGCAGCGTAAGCATAGATACGCAGTATTTA. It encodes CASSVSIDTQYL.

Remarks on this clonotype: A read error is possible here, since a much larger clone lies one base away. V usage is TRBV20-1 and J usage is TRBJ2-3; 9 bases are a match to TRBD2. V shed 6 bases and J 4 bases; nucleotides not matched to a gene: 14. This CDR3 has 16 amino acids. The V gene's germline CDR1 is DFQATT and CDR2 SNEGSKA (reference sequence). This CDR3 reads CSATQTSGEVADTQYF. In DNA, the CDR3 is TGCAGTGCGACCCAGACTAGCGGAGAGGTCGCAGATACGCAGTATTTT.

About this clonotype itself: One end of the junction does not line up with germline, which may come from a read error. The chain combines TRBV12-3 or TRBV12-4 with TRBJ2-7; D uncertain. The CDR3 loop spans 15 amino acids. CDR3 DNA: TGTGCCAGCAGCCCCGACTGGTACGGCTCCTATGAGCAGTACTTC. Encoded protein: CASSPDWYGSYEQYF.

Details on this clonotype: Without the conserved terminal phenylalanine or tryptophan, this CDR3 likely stems from a read error. V is TRBV4-1 and J is TRBJ2-3, with D hard to call. The ends were cut back, 5 bases at V and 3 bases at J, with 15 bases in the middle. The V gene's germline CDR1 is MGHRA and CDR2 YSYEKL. There are 15 residues in the CDR3. CDR3 in amino acids: CASSKGRIRTDTQYV. The CDR3 DNA follows: TGCGCCAGCAGCAAAGGACGGATTAGGACAGATACGCAGTATGTT.

On this clonotype: The junction does not match germline at one end; this may be a read error. The chain employs TRBV20-1 and TRBJ2-7; D unresolved. Per the germline V gene, CDR1 is DFQATT and CDR2 is SNEGSKA (reference sequence). This CDR3 is built from 13 residues. The CDR3 bases are TGCAGTGCGCCACCGCGGAGCTCCTACGAGCAGCACTTC. Translating gives CSAPPRSSYEQHF.

On this clonotype: One end of the junction does not line up with germline, which may come from a read error. The chain uses TRBV29-1 and TRBJ2-3; TRBD1 is a possible D gene (7 bases). The CDR3 is 17 residues long. Germline CDR1 SQVTM, CDR2 ANQGSEA. CDR3 region: CSVEDRLGGGGTDTHYF. CDR3 nucleotide sequence: TGCAGCGTTGAAGATCGTCTAGGTGGAGGGGGCACAGATACGCACTATTTT.

Only a few counts were recorded for this clonotype. The rearrangement uses TRBV29-1 and TRBJ2-5; no clear D gene. The CDR3 is made up of 13 amino acids. Trimming removed 7 bases at V and 5 bases at J, with 17 bases between. Germline CDR1 and CDR2: SQVTM and ANQGSEA. DNA for the CDR3: TGCAGCGGCGAGGACGGCGCCAGGGAGACCCAGTACTTC. Translating gives CSGEDGARETQYF.

Details on this clonotype: A read error may be the cause here, since a much bigger clone is one base away. The chain joins TRBV28 to TRBJ2-7, with D possibly TRBD2 on 6 matching bases. Germline V gives CDR1 MDHEN, CDR2 SYDVKM. CDR3 length: 14 residues. The V and J ends lost 8 bases and 2 bases respectively, with 16 bases between them. In DNA, the CDR3 is TGTGCCAGCCAAACGAATAGCGGCACCTACGAGCAGTACTTC. Its translation: CASQTNSGTYEQYF.

To note about this clonotype: Lacking the conserved final phenylalanine or tryptophan, this CDR3 likely reflects a read error. The chain carries TRBV4-1 and TRBJ2-1; 10 bases agree with TRBD2. Germline V gene data show CDR1 as MGHRA and CDR2 as YSYEKL. The CDR3 runs to 16 residues. Here the CDR3 DNA reads TGCGCCGGCAGCCGTCATTCTAGCGGGAGTTACAATGAGCAGTTCCTC. It is translated as CAGSRHSSGSYNEQFL.

Remarks on this clonotype: An end of the junction differs from the germline gene, which may be a read error. This rearrangement joins TRBV12-3 or TRBV12-4 to TRBJ1-1; no firm D call. The CDR3 contains 16 residues. For the CDR3, the DNA is TGTACCAGCAGTTTCCCCCGGTCAGGTTTGAACACTGAAGCTTTCTTT. This sequence encodes CTSSFPRSGLNTEAFF.

Notes on this clonotype: A read error may account for a junction end that differs from germline. CDR3 nucleotides: TGTGCCAGCAGACGGGGGACGCATGTAAAAGAGGCCCAGTACTTC. Translated, it gives CASRRGTHVKEAQYF. This chain uses TRBV28 with TRBJ2-5, with a weak D call TRBD2 (6 bases). The CDR3 spans 15 residues. From germline, CDR1 is MDHEN and CDR2 SYDVKM.

Of note for this clonotype: A much larger clone sits a single nucleotide away, making a read error possible. V is TRBV20-1 and J is TRBJ2-7; 15 nucleotides line up with TRBD2. CDR3 length equals 17 residues. Germline CDR1 is DFQATT and CDR2 is SNEGSKA (reference sequence). The CDR3 sequence: CIANNLDGTSGRYEQYF. As DNA, the CDR3 is TGCATTGCTAACAATTTAGACGGGACTAGCGGGAGGTACGAGCAGTACTTC.

On this clonotype: At one boundary the junction diverges from the germline segment, which might be a read error. The chain recombines TRBV4-1 with TRBJ1-2; D call uncertain. CDR1 and CDR2 from the germline V gene are MGHRA and YSYEKL. CDR3 size: 14 residues. The DNA for the CDR3 is TGCGCCTGCAGCCAAGAACCCCAGAGTGGGGGCTACACCTTC. As protein: CACSQEPQSGGYTF.

Of note for this clonotype: Since no conserved phenylalanine or tryptophan closes the CDR3, a read error is the likely cause. The CDR3 DNA reads as TGTGCCAGCAGCCCGGGTCTCGCTAGCGGGAGGCTTCAACGGGAGCAGTTCCTC. Amino acid sequence: CASSPGLASGRLQREQFL. V is TRBV4-2 and J is TRBJ2-1, with 11 bases aligning to TRBD2. Germline values: CDR1 LGHNA, CDR2 YNFKEQ. V lost 4 bases, J lost 10 bases, and 18 bases stayed unmatched. This CDR3 region has 18 residues.

Notes on this clonotype: Mismatch with germline at one junction end may stem from a read error. V gene TRBV28 combines with J gene TRBJ1-1; TRBD1 might be the D (6 bases). Looked up from germline, CDR1 is MDHEN and CDR2 is SYDVKM. This CDR3 comprises 12 residues. The CDR3 is CASSFPRTVALF. CDR3 coding DNA: TGTGCCAGCAGTTTCCCGCGGACAGTAGCTTTGTTT. Full variable domain (remainder filled in from reference TRBV28 and TRBJ1-1): DVKVTQSSRYLVKRTGEKVFLECVQDMDHENMFWYRQDPGLGLRLIYFSYDVKMKEKGDIPEGYSVSREKKERFSLILESASTNQTSMYLCASSFPRTVALFGQGTRLTVV.

This clonotype was detected only once. The conserved final phenylalanine or tryptophan is absent from the CDR3, which likely points to a read error. The V gene is TRBV29-1, the J gene TRBJ2-7; maybe TRBD2 (6 bases). This CDR3 is 13 amino acids long. The germline V gene encodes CDR1 SQVTM and CDR2 ANQGSEA. CDR3 loop: CSARASASYEQYC. The CDR3 nucleotides read TGTAGCGCTAGGGCTAGCGCCTCCTACGAGCAGTACTGC.

Details on this clonotype: The final CDR3 position lacks the conserved phenylalanine or tryptophan, pointing to a likely read error. V gene TRBV6-5 combines with J gene TRBJ1-1; unclear D gene. Germline CDR1 is MNHEY and CDR2 is SVGAGI. CDR3 length: 15 residues. CDR3 in DNA: TGCGCCAGCACCTCGTCGGGTTCTGCTGTAACTGAAGCTTTCTAT. Its translation is CASTSSGSAVTEAFY.

The J gene is TRBJ2-1, the V gene TRBV6-1; D remains ambiguous. The V gene lost 10 bases and the J gene lost 5 bases, with 15 bases spanning the gap. The germline gives CDR1 MNHNS, CDR2 SASEGT. The CDR3 covers 13 residues. The CDR3 DNA reads as TGTGCCACGGTCCGAGAGCTGGACAATGAGCAGTTCTTC. Its translation: CATVRELDNEQFF.

Note on this clonotype: A single base separates this from a much larger clone, so it may be a read error. The V and J genes are TRBV20-1 and TRBJ1-1; no clear D. In germline, CDR1 is DFQATT, CDR2 SNEGSKA (reference sequence). CDR3 length: 10 residues. The CDR3 DNA follows: TGCAGTGCTAGCTCCTCTGAAGCTTCCTTT. Protein: CSASSSEASF.

This chain links TRBV7-9 with TRBJ1-4; tentatively, D is TRBD1 (5 bases). The CDR3 spans 15 residues. Between the trimmed V and J ends, which lost 2 bases and 4 bases, there was a span of 11 bases. Germline values: CDR1 SEHNR, CDR2 FQNEAQ (reference sequence). Here the CDR3 DNA reads TGTGCCAGCAGCTTATCCGGGGGGTTTAATGAAAAACTGTTTTTT. It is translated as CASSLSGGFNEKLFF.

On this clonotype itself: The final CDR3 position lacks the conserved phenylalanine or tryptophan, pointing to a likely read error. The gene calls are TRBV10-3 and TRBJ2-2, with D hard to call. CDR3 length: 14 residues. The V gene's germline CDR1 is ENHRY and CDR2 SYGVKD. The CDR3 here is CVISFSPYTGELFL. The CDR3 nucleotides read TGTGTCATCTCATTTTCCCCTTACACCGGGGAGCTGTTTCTT.

With regard to this clonotype: This may be a read error: a much more frequent sequence differs by one nucleotide. V gene TRBV20-1 combines with J gene TRBJ1-6, with D perhaps TRBD1 (5 bases). The CDR3 extends over 15 amino acids. With 6 bases removed from V and 7 bases from J, the gap between germline ends came to 19 bases. The V gene's germline CDR1 is DFQATT and CDR2 SNEGSKA (reference sequence). For the CDR3, the DNA is TGCAGTGCAGAAAAGGGCAGGGTTGGCAATTCACCCCTCCACTTT. It translates to CSAEKGRVGNSPLHF.